The 32 T cell receptor beta chains listed next were all sequenced from one sample in a study of beta chain features in type 1 diabetes (dated by TCRdb to between 2018 and 2020). Library generation was performed with the immunoSEQ multiplex PCR assay. All of the isolated RNA was reverse transcribed with the High Capacity cDNA Reverse Transcription Kit, so expressed TCRB transcripts were sequenced. The immuneACCESS repertoire file appears here via TCRdb, limited to in-frame rearrangements. These files lack a portion of the clones; in checked studies, under half of the deficit traces to unresolved V genes, and the cause of the others is not known. The sample data list some 360,000 clones, and 15% to 20% of these were observed just once. 0.044% of the sample is held by the ten biggest clonotypes. The sequenced material came from naive CD4+ T cells from blood. Explained via the paper, the cell subset or site label denotes: true naive CD4+ T cells. These receptors all stem from a woman aged 18-29 years in good health.

This chain joins TRBV7-2 and TRBJ2-3; TRBD1 might be the D (6 bases). The CDR3 is 13 residues long. V lost 4 bases and J lost 3, with 8 bases in between. CDR1 and CDR2 from the germline V gene are SGHTA and FQGNSA. CDR3 bases: TGTGCCAGCAGCTGGACAGTAACAGATACGCAGTATTTT. Amino acids: CASSWTVTDTQYF.

This chain joins TRBV18 and TRBJ2-5, with D perhaps matching TRBD1 (6 bases). CDR3 length: 11 residues. V gave up 7 bases and J gave up 5 bases, with 8 bases separating them. The germline V gene has CDR1 KGHSH and CDR2 LQKENI. CDR3 region: CASFGQETQYF. The CDR3, as DNA: TGTGCCAGCTTCGGACAGGAGACCCAGTACTTC.

The V and J genes are TRBV4-1 and TRBJ2-5, with D possibly matching TRBD1 (6 bases). Trimming pared 0 bases from V and 3 bases from J, leaving 11 bases between. Germline loops: CDR1 MGHRA, CDR2 YSYEKL. This CDR3 has 15 residues. The DNA of the CDR3 is TGCGCCAGCAGCCAAGAGCACAGGGTGGAAGAGACCCAGTACTTC. Protein sequence: CASSQEHRVEETQYF.

This rearrangement joins TRBV5-1 to TRBJ2-7, with D tentatively TRBD1 (6 bases). This CDR3 comprises 15 residues. Germline V lookup: CDR1 SGHRS, CDR2 YFSETQ. The V end was cut by 0 bases, the J end by 4 bases, with 14 bases between. CDR3 region: CASSLVPGHSYEQYF. Written as DNA, the CDR3 is TGCGCCAGCAGCTTGGTTCCGGGACATAGTTACGAGCAGTACTTC.

The chain has TRBV7-2 and TRBJ1-2, with a possible D match to TRBD1 (6 bases). This CDR3 has 15 amino acids. Trimming stripped 9 bases from V and 5 bases from J, with 22 bases between. Germline CDR1 reads SGHTA; CDR2 reads FQGNSA. CDR3 sequence reads: CARGETWDKRYGYTF. CDR3 in DNA: TGTGCCAGGGGCGAGACATGGGACAAAAGATATGGCTACACCTTC.

The sample holds a few counts of this clone. The CDR3, as DNA: TGTGCCTGGAGACCCGCACCGGGGGTCACCGGGGAGCTGTTTTTT. It specifies CAWRPAPGVTGELFF. The V gene is TRBV30, the J gene TRBJ2-2; D is possibly TRBD2 (6 bases). The CDR3 contains 15 residues. V was cut by 3 bases and J by 4 bases, with 15 bases left in between. CDR1 and CDR2 (germline): GTSNPN, SVGIG (reference sequence).

This chain uses TRBV7-3 with TRBJ2-3; weak D call: TRBD2 (5 bases). Trimming removed 3 bases from V and 2 bases from J, with 9 bases in between. From germline, CDR1 is SGHTA and CDR2 FQGTGA. The CDR3 is made up of 14 amino acids. The DNA of the CDR3 is TGTGCCAGCAGCTTTGGACTCACCACAGATACGCAGTATTTT. Residues: CASSFGLTTDTQYF. The whole variable domain, remainder taken from reference TRBV7-3 and TRBJ2-3, is GAGVSQTPSNKVTEKGKYVELRCDPISGHTALYWYRQSLGQGPEFLIYFQGTGAADDSGLPNDRFFAVRPEGSVSTLKIQRTERGDSAVYLCASSFGLTTDTQYFGPGTRLTVL.

This rearrangement joins TRBV5-6 to TRBJ2-2; a weak D match, TRBD1 (5 bases). Germline CDR1 is SGHDT and CDR2 is YYEEEE. This CDR3 has 15 residues. V dropped 2 bases and J dropped 0 bases, with 8 bases sitting between them. For the CDR3, the DNA is TGTGCCAGCAGCTTCGGCAGGGCGAACACCGGGGAGCTGTTTTTT. Residues: CASSFGRANTGELFF.

The V and J genes are TRBV7-9 and TRBJ1-2, with a tentative D call TRBD1 (6 bases). V gave up 5 bases and J gave up 3 bases, with 19 bases separating them. This CDR3 has 16 residues. Looked up from germline, CDR1 is SEHNR and CDR2 is FQNEAQ (reference sequence). For the CDR3, the DNA is TGTGCCAGCAGCGCCCGCTCCAGGGGTGTGGACTATGGCTACACCTTC. Its protein is CASSARSRGVDYGYTF.

The CDR3 is CSALGLAESTNTGELFF. The CDR3, as DNA: TGCAGCGCTCTGGGACTAGCGGAAAGTACGAACACCGGGGAGCTGTTTTTT. This rearrangement joins TRBV29-1 to TRBJ2-2, with 11 bases that match TRBD2. The V gene end was trimmed by 7 bases and the J gene end by 0 bases; junction bases not matched to a gene: 10. The germline CDR1 and CDR2 sequences are SQVTM and ANQGSEA. This CDR3 has 17 amino acids.

The chain couples TRBV7-8 to TRBJ1-1, with D maybe TRBD1 (6 bases). V was pared by 6 bases and J by 5 bases, with 13 bases between. CDR1 SGHVS and CDR2 FQNEAQ come from the germline V gene. This CDR3 region has 13 residues. CDR3 residues: CASSLTGWTEAFF. DNA for the CDR3: TGTGCCAGCAGTCTCACAGGGTGGACTGAAGCTTTCTTT. Drawing the rest from reference TRBV7-8 and TRBJ1-1, the complete variable domain is GAGVSQSPRYKVAKRGQDVALRCDPISGHVSLFWYQQALGQGPEFLTYFQNEAQLDKSGLPSDRFFAERPEGSVSTLKIQRTQQEDSAVYLCASSLTGWTEAFFGQGTRLTVV.

The table lists this clone with a few counts. V gene TRBV4-2 combines with J gene TRBJ2-2; maybe TRBD2 (5 bases). V lost 0 bases, J lost 0 bases, and 11 bases lay in between. Germline V gene sequence: CDR1 LGHNA, CDR2 YNFKEQ. The CDR3 runs to 17 residues. CDR3 in DNA: TGTGCCAGCAGCCAAGATCTTACGGAGGCGAACACCGGGGAGCTGTTTTTT. Protein sequence: CASSQDLTEANTGELFF.

The CDR3 sequence: CAWAGTGAYYGYTF. CDR3 DNA sequence: TGTGCCTGGGCCGGGACAGGGGCCTACTATGGCTACACCTTC. The rearrangement links TRBV30 to TRBJ1-2, with 10 bases matching TRBD1. CDR1 GTSNPN and CDR2 SVGIG come from the germline V gene (reference sequence). There are 14 residues in the CDR3. J lost 3 bases, V lost 5 bases, and 6 bases had no gene match. The full variable domain, with the rest looked up from reference TRBV30 and TRBJ1-2, is SQTIHQWPATLVQPVGSPLSLECTVEGTSNPNLYWYRQAAGRGLQLLFYSVGIGQISSEVPQNLSASRPQDRQFILSSKKLLLSDSGFYLCAWAGTGAYYGYTFGSGTRLTVV.

The V call is TRBV5-5, the J call TRBJ2-4; maybe TRBD1 (6 bases). V lost 5 bases to trimming and J lost 8 bases, with 23 bases between them. Germline CDR1 reads SGHKS; CDR2 reads YYEKEE (reference sequence). This CDR3 has 16 amino acids. The DNA of the CDR3 is TGTGCCAGCAGTTTGCTATCGCTGGGAGAGGGGGACATTCAGTACTTC. It codes for CASSLLSLGEGDIQYF.

The gene calls are TRBV18 and TRBJ2-2; D is undetermined. The CDR3 has 15 amino acids. V lost 5 bases and J lost 4, with 14 bases in between. Germline V lookup: CDR1 KGHSH, CDR2 LQKENI. CDR3 residues: CASSSDIGLTGELFF. The CDR3 DNA reads as TGTGCCAGCTCATCAGACATCGGCCTCACCGGGGAGCTGTTTTTT.

This sequence joins TRBV7-2 and TRBJ2-1, with 11 bases that match TRBD2. Per germline, CDR1 SGHTA and CDR2 FQGNSA. V shed 4 bases, J shed 9 bases, and the junction held 8 bases outside the gene matches. CDR3 size: 15 residues. In nucleotides, the CDR3 is TGTGCCAGCAGCTATACTAGCGGGAGAGGTATTGAGCAGTTCTTC. It encodes CASSYTSGRGIEQFF.

The chain recombines TRBV6-6 with TRBJ1-2; a possible D gene is TRBD1 (6 bases). Germline V gives CDR1 MNHNY, CDR2 SVGAGI (reference sequence). The CDR3 consists of 14 residues. Trimming removed 0 bases at V and 8 bases at J, with 13 bases between. CDR3 protein: CASSYSGDMKGYTF. The CDR3 DNA sequence: TGTGCCAGCAGTTACTCGGGGGACATGAAAGGCTACACCTTC.

V and J are TRBV18 and TRBJ2-1, with TRBD2 matching over 12 bases. The CDR3 is 14 amino acids. V dropped 4 bases and J dropped 8; count of bases not matched to a gene: 3. Looked up from germline, CDR1 is KGHSH and CDR2 is LQKENI. The CDR3 is CASSQLAGGDEQFF. The CDR3 bases are TGTGCCAGCTCACAGCTAGCGGGAGGGGATGAGCAGTTCTTC.

This clone was seen a handful of times. The chain couples TRBV13 to TRBJ2-5; possible D gene TRBD2, 6 bases. The CDR3 runs 16 residues. Trimming shortened V by 7 bases and J by 2 bases, and 20 bases separated the two germline ends. Germline V gene data show CDR1 as PRHDT and CDR2 as FYEKMQ (reference sequence). The CDR3 spells CASTPGGRSSQETQYF. The CDR3 coding sequence is TGTGCCAGCACCCCTGGGGGGAGATCGTCACAAGAGACCCAGTACTTC.

This chain joins TRBV30 and TRBJ2-2; D is unresolved. V was clipped by 0 bases and J by 4 bases, with 6 bases between them. Germline CDR1 is GTSNPN and CDR2 is SVGIG (reference sequence). CDR3 size: 13 residues. The CDR3 region is CAWSVLRTGELFF. DNA of the CDR3: TGTGCCTGGAGTGTCCTACGCACCGGGGAGCTGTTTTTT.

V is TRBV18 and J is TRBJ2-1, with 7 positions matching TRBD2. Germline V gives CDR1 KGHSH, CDR2 LQKENI. J was trimmed by 6 bases and V by 2 bases; bases with no gene match: 10. CDR3 size: 16 residues. CDR3 bases: TGTGCCAGCTCACCAGGAGGGAGGGCCGACTCCAATGAGCAGTTCTTC. Translation gives CASSPGGRADSNEQFF.

The chain joins TRBV5-1 to TRBJ2-1; 7 nucleotides match TRBD2. CDR1 and CDR2 from the germline V gene are SGHRS and YFSETQ. This CDR3 has 15 amino acids. V was clipped by 4 bases and J by 1 base; unmatched bases: 5. CDR3 in DNA: TGCGCCAGCAGCGATTTTAGCGGGTCCTACAATGAGCAGTTCTTC. It translates to CASSDFSGSYNEQFF.

A few counts support this clone. This chain joins TRBV10-3 and TRBJ2-1; 8 bases are a match to TRBD1. Trimming removed 6 bases from V and 9 bases from J; junction bases left unmatched: 10. This CDR3 region has 14 residues. The V gene's germline CDR1 is ENHRY and CDR2 SYGVKD. CDR3 sequence (DNA): TGTGCCATCAGGGGGGGACAGGAGTACGTTGAGCAGTTCTTC. It is translated as CAIRGGQEYVEQFF.

This clone was counted between two and nine times. The chain has TRBV4-2 and TRBJ1-2, with D tentatively TRBD1 (6 bases). The V end lost 4 bases, the J end lost 0 bases, and 18 bases lay between the germline ends. From germline, CDR1 is LGHNA and CDR2 YNFKEQ. The CDR3 sequence is 17 residues long. CDR3 loop: CASSPMDSDDSNYGYTF. The CDR3 bases are TGTGCCAGCAGCCCGATGGACAGTGATGACTCTAACTATGGCTACACCTTC.

This chain connects TRBV5-1 to TRBJ1-5; TRBD1 matches 7 bases. The CDR3 is 15 amino acids. The germline V gene encodes CDR1 SGHRS and CDR2 YFSETQ. V trimming: 1 base; J trimming: 6 bases; junction bases outside the gene matches: 7. CDR3 nucleotides: TGCGCCAGCAGCTTGTCTGGTCAGGGGGGTCAGCCCCAGCATTTT. This encodes CASSLSGQGGQPQHF.

The genes are TRBV9 and TRBJ1-1; D may be TRBD1 (5 bases). The CDR3 contains 17 residues. Looked up from germline, CDR1 is SGDLS and CDR2 is YYNGEE. The V end was cut by 0 bases, the J end by 0 bases, with 15 bases between. CDR3 DNA sequence: TGTGCCAGCAGCGTAGGGGTCGGAGGGGTCATGAACACTGAAGCTTTCTTT. As protein: CASSVGVGGVMNTEAFF.

This clone was detected a few times. The chain carries TRBV5-1 and TRBJ1-1; D might be TRBD1 (6 bases). In germline, CDR1 is SGHRS, CDR2 YFSETQ. This CDR3 spans 13 amino acids. Between the trimmed V and J ends, which lost 6 bases and 3 bases, there was a span of 12 bases. The CDR3 is CASTLTGYTEAFF. CDR3 in DNA: TGCGCCAGCACCCTTACAGGGTACACTGAAGCTTTCTTT.

The genes are TRBV5-4 and TRBJ2-5; TRBD2 might be the D (6 bases). CDR1 SGHNT and CDR2 YYREEE come from the germline V gene (reference sequence). Between the trimmed V and J ends, which lost 4 bases and 5 bases, there was a span of 15 bases. This CDR3 is built from 14 residues. CDR3 sequence reads: CASSPGGPGETQYF. Here the CDR3 DNA reads TGTGCCAGCAGCCCAGGAGGGCCTGGGGAGACCCAGTACTTC.

The CDR3 coding sequence is TGTGCCAGCAGTCTCGGAGGGCCGATGCTCGAGCAGTACTTC. Amino acids: CASSLGGPMLEQYF. The chain couples TRBV6-5 to TRBJ2-7, with D possibly TRBD2 on 6 matching bases. V shed 5 bases and J shed 6 bases, with 17 bases lying between them. Per the germline V gene, CDR1 is MNHEY and CDR2 is SVGAGI. This CDR3 has 14 residues.

For this clone: The same CDR3 arises from other DNA sequences in this sample as well. The chain combines TRBV5-1 with TRBJ2-1; the match to TRBD2 covers 13 bases. Germline CDR1 is SGHRS and CDR2 is YFSETQ. The CDR3 is 17 amino acids. The V segment lost 4 bases and the J segment 1 base; nucleotides outside the gene matches: 5. This CDR3 is CASSQTSGGASYNEQFF. CDR3 bases: TGCGCCAGCAGCCAAACTAGCGGGGGGGCTTCCTACAATGAGCAGTTCTTC.

This clone has more than one count but fewer than ten. This chain links TRBV2 with TRBJ1-1; tentative D call: TRBD1 (6 bases). Deletions cut 2 bases from V and 1 base from J, with 8 bases between. This CDR3 has 14 amino acids. The germline gives CDR1 SNHLY, CDR2 FYNNEI. The CDR3 sequence: CASSEQGPNTEAFF. The CDR3 region has the DNA TGTGCCAGCAGTGAACAGGGGCCGAACACTGAAGCTTTCTTT.

The CDR3 region has the DNA TGTGCCAGCAGCGCCGGAGTCGACAGGGGGCCGGGGGAGCAGTACTTC. Its protein is CASSAGVDRGPGEQYF. This chain links TRBV9 with TRBJ2-7; 10 positions match TRBD1. Per germline, CDR1 SGDLS and CDR2 YYNGEE. This CDR3 has 16 residues. The V gene end was trimmed by 3 bases and the J gene end by 7 bases; junction bases not matched to a gene: 13.